This T cell receptor (beta chain) was captured in a study of control samples from healthy donors and cancer patients (dated by TCRdb to the early 2020s). Library preparation employed the immunoSEQ multiplex PCR assay. Entries here come from immuneACCESS through TCRdb and include only in-frame sequences with V and J called. Some clones fail to appear in such tables; in the studies checked, an unresolved V gene covers under half of the shortfall, and the cause of the remainder is unknown. For this sample the table gives 50,000 or so clones, of which 85% to 95% were detected only once. The ten largest clones add up to approximately 2.2% of the sample. The V and J ends are trimmed by 4 bases and 4 bases, leaving 4 bases between them. According to the germline V gene, CDR1 reads MGHDK and CDR2 reads SYGVNS. The CDR3 spans 11 residues, from the cysteine through the phenylalanine. Here the CDR3 DNA is all that survives: 33 bases in frame from base 1.

Details on this clone: Its antigen is still unknown. No base quality information exists; no much larger clone differs at one position.

The rearranged chain carries TRBV25-1 and TRBJ1-1; the D gene is unclear. This clonotype originated in a man between 25 and 39 years old in good health. Input material: blood. Read as DNA, the sequence is TGTGCCAGCAGTGTCAGCACTGAAGCTTTCTTT. Its product reads: CASSVSTEAFF.